A single sample is the source of the 17 T cell receptor beta chains below, sequenced in a study of cytomegalovirus exposure and HLA in healthy donors. The table came from immunoSEQ multiplex PCR; TCRdb's copy has only in-frame clones and leaves some out. The sample yields tens of thousands of clones, 85% to 95% seen once. The sequenced sample was PBMCs. The receptors shown here come from a woman younger than 30 in good health and CMV-seronegative.

The chain has TRBV27 and TRBJ2-2; 7 positions match TRBD1. Looked up from germline, CDR1 is MNHEY and CDR2 is SMNVEV (reference sequence). The CDR3 consists of 15 residues. With 4 bases clipped from V and 4 bases from J, the junction kept 6 bases outside the gene matches. CDR3: CASSSPQGSTGELFF. DNA for the CDR3: TGTGCCAGCAGTTCCCCACAGGGGAGCACCGGGGAGCTGTTTTTT.

The chain has TRBV7-6 and TRBJ1-2; D possibly corresponds to TRBD1 (6 bases). The CDR3 spans 14 residues. Trimming took 0 bases from V and 5 from J, leaving 10 bases between them. Per germline, CDR1 SGHVS and CDR2 FNYEAQ. CDR3 amino acids: CASSLAGAGYGYTF. The CDR3 DNA is TGTGCCAGCAGCTTAGCGGGGGCAGGATATGGCTACACCTTC.

This clone appeared once. The chain joins TRBV18 to TRBJ1-1; D may be TRBD1 (5 bases). Germline CDR1 and CDR2: KGHSH and LQKENI. The V end lost 2 bases, the J end lost 0 bases, and 10 bases lay between the germline ends. The CDR3 is 15 amino acids. For the CDR3, the DNA is TGTGCCAGCTCACCAGACCAGGGTATGAACACTGAAGCTTTCTTT. Protein product: CASSPDQGMNTEAFF.

The chain couples TRBV4-3 to TRBJ2-1; TRBD2 might be the D (6 bases). CDR1 and CDR2 (germline): LGHNA, YSLEER. The V end was cut by 0 bases, the J end by 9 bases, with 12 bases between. The CDR3 runs 14 residues. This CDR3 reads CASSQDASEFEQFF. The CDR3 bases are TGCGCCAGCAGCCAAGATGCTAGCGAGTTTGAGCAGTTCTTC.

V and J are TRBV12-5 and TRBJ2-3, with TRBD2 as a possible D gene (5 bases). Germline assignment: CDR1 LGHNT and CDR2 FRNRAP. The V and J ends lost 5 bases and 5 bases respectively, with 11 bases between them. This CDR3 contains 13 residues. The CDR3 here is CASGTGSVDTQYF. CDR3 bases: TGTGCTAGTGGTACGGGATCAGTAGATACGCAGTATTTT.

The J gene is TRBJ1-2, the V gene TRBV5-1; D call uncertain. Trimming removed 2 bases at V and 1 base at J, with 6 bases between. The length of the CDR3 is 13 residues. Looked up from germline, CDR1 is SGHRS and CDR2 is YFSETQ. CDR3 residues: CASSFPGNYGYTF. In DNA form, the CDR3 reads TGCGCCAGCAGCTTCCCGGGTAACTATGGCTACACCTTC.

J is TRBJ1-6 and V is TRBV11-2; D unclear. Trimming pared 0 bases from V and 7 bases from J, leaving 10 bases between. This CDR3 contains 15 residues. The V gene's germline CDR1 is SGHAT and CDR2 FQNNGV. The CDR3 is CASSLDVGVNSPLHF. The CDR3 bases are TGTGCCAGCAGCTTAGATGTCGGGGTGAATTCACCCCTCCACTTT. The full variable domain, its missing parts supplied by reference TRBV11-2 and TRBJ1-6, is EAGVAQSPRYKIIEKRQSVAFWCNPISGHATLYWYQQILGQGPKLLIQFQNNGVVDDSQLPKDRFSAERLKGVDSTLKIQPAKLEDSAVYLCASSLDVGVNSPLHFGNGTRLTVT.

J is TRBJ2-7 and V is TRBV7-2, with a tentative D call TRBD2 (6 bases). The CDR3 extends over 13 amino acids. V lost 5 bases to trimming and J lost 2 bases, with 10 bases between them. The germline V gene encodes CDR1 SGHTA and CDR2 FQGNSA. The CDR3 DNA sequence: TGTGCCAGCAGCCCCCGGGAGCCCTACGAGCAGTACTTC. Translation: CASSPREPYEQYF.

In this sample, this clone turned up once. V and J are TRBV19 and TRBJ2-6, with TRBD1 as a possible D gene (5 bases). Trimming left V 7 bases short and J 2 bases short, with 12 bases between. CDR3 length: 15 amino acids. CDR1 LNHDA and CDR2 SQIVND come from the germline V gene (reference sequence). The CDR3 region is CASTRAVAGANVLTF. DNA of the CDR3: TGTGCCAGTACCAGGGCGGTAGCTGGGGCCAACGTCCTGACTTTC.

The gene calls are TRBV11-2 and TRBJ2-1; 10 bases match TRBD2. The germline V gene encodes CDR1 SGHAT and CDR2 FQNNGV. CDR3 length equals 15 residues. V was clipped by 4 bases and J by 4 bases; unmatched bases: 4. In nucleotides, the CDR3 is TGTGCCAGCAGCTCTACTAGCGGGGCTTACAATGAGCAGTTCTTC. As protein: CASSSTSGAYNEQFF.

The DNA for the CDR3 is TGTGCCAGCTCACCATTGGCAGTCAATAGCAATCAGCCCCAGCATTTT. Translating gives CASSPLAVNSNQPQHF. The rearrangement joins TRBV18 to TRBJ1-5; no clear D. Trimming cost V 2 bases and J 0 bases, with 11 bases left between them. The CDR3 consists of 16 residues. Germline CDR1 reads KGHSH; CDR2 reads LQKENI.

This chain joins TRBV11-2 and TRBJ2-1, with D uncertain. Between the trimmed V and J ends, which lost 0 bases and 9 bases, there was a span of 9 bases. The CDR3 runs to 13 residues. Per germline, CDR1 SGHAT and CDR2 FQNNGV. The CDR3 DNA sequence: TGTGCCAGCAGCTTAGAAAGAGTTCGTGAGCAGTTCTTC. Encoded protein: CASSLERVREQFF.

The chain uses TRBV10-2 and TRBJ2-1, with D possibly matching TRBD1 (5 bases). The V end was cut by 8 bases, the J end by 6 bases, with 8 bases between. There are 11 residues in the CDR3. Looked up from germline, CDR1 is WSHSY and CDR2 is SAAADI. The chain's CDR3 is CASEGANEQFF. The CDR3 DNA reads TGCGCCAGCGAAGGGGCCAATGAGCAGTTCTTC.

The V call is TRBV10-2, the J call TRBJ1-1; the match to TRBD1 covers 9 bases. The CDR3 extends over 18 amino acids. CDR1 and CDR2 from the germline V gene are WSHSY and SAAADI. V shed 0 bases and J 4 bases; nucleotides not matched to a gene: 12. In DNA, the CDR3 is TGCGCCAGCAGTGAGTCGAAACAGGGGGCTCTTATGAGCACTGAAGCTTTCTTT. Its protein product is CASSESKQGALMSTEAFF.

The rearrangement joins TRBV28 to TRBJ2-3; tentative D call: TRBD2 (7 bases). The CDR3 has 16 residues. Germline CDR1 MDHEN, CDR2 SYDVKM. The V end lost 5 bases, the J end lost 0 bases, and 15 bases lay between the germline ends. Written as DNA, the CDR3 is TGTGCCAGCAGTCCATGGGGAGGGGGGAGCACAGATACGCAGTATTTT. Translated: CASSPWGGGSTDTQYF.

The chain carries TRBV4-3 and TRBJ2-1; 9 bases map to TRBD1. The length of the CDR3 is 14 residues. Looked up from germline, CDR1 is LGHNA and CDR2 is YSLEER. The V gene end was trimmed by 3 bases and the J gene end by 8 bases; junction bases not matched to a gene: 5. As DNA, the CDR3 is TGCGCCAGCAGCCAGGGACAGGGCGGCCATGAGCAGTTCTTC. This sequence encodes CASSQGQGGHEQFF.

This rearrangement joins TRBV4-1 to TRBJ2-1; possible D gene TRBD1, 6 bases. The CDR3 contains 15 residues. CDR1 and CDR2 from the germline V gene are MGHRA and YSYEKL. Trimming stripped 0 bases from V and 4 bases from J, with 10 bases between. This chain's CDR3 is CASSQERTAYNEQFF. The CDR3 DNA is TGCGCCAGCAGCCAAGAGAGGACAGCATACAATGAGCAGTTCTTC.